This record concerns one TCR beta chain sequence. This sample stems from a study of vaccination and CD4 T cells after COVID-19. In germline, CDR1 is LNHDA, CDR2 SQIVND (reference sequence). The CDR3 length is 19 residues. Trimming took 4 bases from V and 2 from J, leaving 24 bases between them. TCRdb re-called the PCR reads with MiXCR, one entry per CDR3 protein. Of some 22,000 distinct CDR3 sequences in the sample, around 53% were seen once. V and J are TRBV19 and TRBJ2-4, with D possibly TRBD1 on 8 matching bases. The clonotype originates from a human donor who had recovered from COVID-19. The source material was CD4+ T cells from blood, sampled before SARS-CoV-2 vaccination. This chain's CDR3 is CASSTVGQVLAASKNIQYF. The DNA for the CDR3 is TGTGCCAGTAGTACCGTGGGACAGGTCCTAGCGGCCTCCAAAAACATTCAGTACTTC.